This TCR beta chain was observed in a study of blood T cells in healthy people across ages. As for the study in general: Roughly one uniquely barcoded beta molecule per two T cells was captured. Points from the study as a whole: Unknown donor CMV status possibly confounded expanded clonotype changes.

CDR1 and CDR2 (germline): DFQATT, SNEGSKA (reference sequence). The CDR3 contains 15 residues. Trimming stripped 6 bases from V and 4 bases from J, with 22 bases between. Alongside a J-beta primer mix, a sample-barcoded 5' primer served in a second PCR lasting about 7 to 12 cycles. Every single cDNA molecule received a tag from a template-switch adaptor with 12 random nucleotides. TCRdb re-derived calls from the 5' RACE reads in MiXCR, one entry per CDR3 protein. The sample holds some 1.6 million distinct CDR3 sequences, roughly 30% seen once. This clonotype was recorded a few times. Its antigen is not known. Each individual donor underwent a draw of roughly 10 milliliters of peripheral blood.

This TCR was sampled from a woman aged 25 to 45 in good health. Sequences were obtained from blood. The chain uses TRBV20-1 and TRBJ2-7; D might be TRBD2 (6 bases). CDR3 bases: TGCAGTGCGGGGCCCATTACTAGCATAAATTACGAGCAGTACTTC. Protein product: CSAGPITSINYEQYF.